This TCR beta chain was recorded in a study of T-cell memory formation after mild COVID-19. Study-level findings and limits: Clones which contracted sat mainly in CM and EM if CD4+, and in EMRA if CD8+.

Notes on this clonotype: Its antigen is not known.

Via MiXCR, TCRdb re-called the 5' RACE reads, giving one row per CDR3 protein. Of about 57,000 distinct CDR3 sequences listed, roughly an eighth are singletons. This CDR3 has 15 residues. Germline values: CDR1 MGHDK, CDR2 SYGVNS. V was shortened by 8 bases and J by 1 base, with 16 bases between the two germline ends. Sequenced sample: PBMCs or a T cell subset sorted from them (not recorded which). The TCR sequence derives from a man between 18 and 35 years old who had mild COVID-19 (a few samples of this study predate the infection). Cell type and time point are not known. The genes are TRBV25-1 and TRBJ2-3, with D unresolved. The CDR3 spells CASGRAGMGTDTQYF. DNA of the CDR3: TGTGCCAGCGGAAGGGCTGGGATGGGCACAGATACGCAGTATTTT.